The present T cell receptor (beta chain) was sequenced within a study of Ad26.COV2.S vaccination and SARS-CoV-2 variants. Treatment defined: some 20 received Ad26.COV2.S at low or high dose, single or two shots; roughly 5 received placebo; per-sample allocation not given. The investigators took samples on day 63 after the first vaccine or placebo injection. Clones were read by immunoSEQ multiplex PCR, and TCRdb kept only the in-frame ones, dropping some. The table lists hundreds of thousands of clones, roughly 90% of them singletons. Trimming took 4 bases from V and 1 from J; bases not matched to a gene: 7. Germline V lookup: CDR1 SGHNT, CDR2 YYREEE (reference sequence). The CDR3 spans 15 residues.

This rearrangement joins TRBV5-4 to TRBJ1-1; the match to TRBD1 covers 7 bases. The clonotype comes from a person aged 18 to 59 who received the Ad26.COV2.S COVID-19 vaccine or a placebo. Sequencing used peripheral blood, obtained in a trial of Ad26.COV2.S vaccine versus placebo. CDR3 sequence: CASSVYRGENTEAFF. CDR3 nucleotides: TGTGCCAGCAGCGTTTACAGGGGTGAGAACACTGAAGCTTTCTTT.